The present T cell receptor beta chain was sequenced within a study of shared clonotypes between healthy human individuals. General study points: Among donors, the sharing of clonotypes was expected to be influenced by sequencing depth.

The deep-level immunoSEQ assay was used. Libraries were prepared by immunoSEQ multiplex PCR; TCRdb keeps only in-frame clonotypes and omits some of them. This table has under 2,500,000 clones, around 95% appearing once. Comment on this clone: Its antigen is unidentified.

Sequenced material: naive CD4+ T cells sorted from blood. The subset is: CD45RA+ positively selected. The TCR sequence derives from a man aged 18 to 30 in good health.

The CDR3: CAISGLVTLNTGELFF. CDR3 nucleotides: TGTGCCATCAGTGGGCTGGTAACTCTGAACACCGGGGAGCTGTTTTTT. The rearrangement links TRBV10-3 to TRBJ2-2, with D unclear. Germline CDR1 ENHRY, CDR2 SYGVKD. V was cut by 4 bases and J by 1 base, with 13 bases left in between. This CDR3 contains 16 residues.